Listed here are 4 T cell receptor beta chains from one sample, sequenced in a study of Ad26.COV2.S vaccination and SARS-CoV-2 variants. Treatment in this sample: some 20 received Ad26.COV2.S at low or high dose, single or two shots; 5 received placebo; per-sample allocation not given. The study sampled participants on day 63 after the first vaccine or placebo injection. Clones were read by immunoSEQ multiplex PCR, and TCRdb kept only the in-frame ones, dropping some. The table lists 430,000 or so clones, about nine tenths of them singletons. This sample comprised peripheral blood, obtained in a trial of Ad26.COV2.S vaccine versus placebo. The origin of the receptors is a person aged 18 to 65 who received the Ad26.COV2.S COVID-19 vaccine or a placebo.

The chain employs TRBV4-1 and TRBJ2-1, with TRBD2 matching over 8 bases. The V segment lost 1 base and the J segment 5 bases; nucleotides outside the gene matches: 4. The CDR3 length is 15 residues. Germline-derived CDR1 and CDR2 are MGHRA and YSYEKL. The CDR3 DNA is TGCGCCAGCAGCCAAGTAGCGGGACTCAACAATGAGCAGTTCTTC. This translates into CASSQVAGLNNEQFF.

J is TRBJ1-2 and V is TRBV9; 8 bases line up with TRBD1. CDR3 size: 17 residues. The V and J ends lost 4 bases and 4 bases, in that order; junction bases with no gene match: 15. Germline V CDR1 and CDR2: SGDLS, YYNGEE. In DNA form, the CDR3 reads TGTGCCAGCAGCTCCTTCTTCACCAGGGGGCGCAGCTATGGCTACACCTTC. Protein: CASSSFFTRGRSYGYTF.

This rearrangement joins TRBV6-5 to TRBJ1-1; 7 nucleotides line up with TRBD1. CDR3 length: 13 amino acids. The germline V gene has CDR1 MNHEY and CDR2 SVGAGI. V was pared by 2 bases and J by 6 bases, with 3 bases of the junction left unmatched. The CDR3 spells CASSYLGQPEAFF. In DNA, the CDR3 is TGTGCCAGCAGTTACCTGGGACAGCCTGAAGCTTTCTTT.

CDR3 DNA sequence: TGCGCCAGCAGACGGGACTCAGATACGCAGTATTTT. Its translation is CASRRDSDTQYF. The chain links TRBV5-1 to TRBJ2-3, with D perhaps matching TRBD2 (6 bases). The germline gives CDR1 SGHRS, CDR2 YFSETQ. This CDR3 is built from 12 residues. Trimming shortened V by 5 bases and J by 4 bases, and 8 bases separated the two germline ends.